The text below deals with one TCR beta chain. The antigen is not known. The data were produced by immunoSEQ multiplex PCR, yet TCRdb's version contains in-frame clones alone and is incomplete. The table shows roughly 99,000 clones, with 80% to 95% occurring only once. The sample comes from a study of graft-versus-host responses after intestinal transplantation. Study-wide background: Each of the recipients got a multivisceral, liver-intestinal, or isolated intestinal transplant.

The CDR3 is 15 residues long. Looked up from germline, CDR1 is MDHEN and CDR2 is SYDVKM. V gave up 4 bases and J gave up 7 bases; unmatched junction bases: 13. Study outcomes and limitations: Allografts of patients with graft-donor T cell macrochimerism showed high graft-versus-host to host-versus-graft clone ratios.

Sequencing was performed on unstimulated CD8+ T cells sorted from spleen or lymph node cells, taken before transplant. The J gene is TRBJ2-7, the V gene TRBV28, with TRBD2 matching over 7 bases. This receptor was obtained from a human donor who was the organ donor for an intestinal transplant. The CDR3 spells CASSYLRQQAGEQYF. The CDR3 coding sequence is TGTGCCAGCAGTTATCTCCGACAACAAGCGGGGGAGCAGTACTTC.